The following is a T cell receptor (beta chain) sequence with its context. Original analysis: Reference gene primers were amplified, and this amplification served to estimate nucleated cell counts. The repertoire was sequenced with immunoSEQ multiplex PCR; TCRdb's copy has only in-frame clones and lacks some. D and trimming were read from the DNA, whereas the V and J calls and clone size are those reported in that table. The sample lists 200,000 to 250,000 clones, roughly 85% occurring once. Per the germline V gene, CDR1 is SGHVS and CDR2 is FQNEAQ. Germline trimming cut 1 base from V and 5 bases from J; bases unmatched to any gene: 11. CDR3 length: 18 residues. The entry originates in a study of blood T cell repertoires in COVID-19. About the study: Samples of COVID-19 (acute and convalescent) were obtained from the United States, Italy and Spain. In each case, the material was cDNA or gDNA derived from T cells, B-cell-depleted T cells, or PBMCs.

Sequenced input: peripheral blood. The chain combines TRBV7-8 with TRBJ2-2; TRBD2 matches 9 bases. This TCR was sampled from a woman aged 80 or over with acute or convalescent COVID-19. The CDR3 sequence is CASSLVGKSGGTTGELFF. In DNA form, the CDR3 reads TGTGCCAGCAGCTTAGTCGGGAAAAGCGGGGGGACTACCGGGGAGCTGTTTTTT.